These 17 T cell receptor beta chains were sequenced from one sample in a study of T cells after yellow fever vaccination (dated by TCRdb to the late 2010s). The treatment or condition label of this sample denotes: live attenuated yellow fever vaccine strain. The receptor library was made with 5' RACE. Sequencing instrument: Illumina NovaSeq 6000. The raw public reads went through TCRdb reprocessing: fastp at Q25, MiXCR clone calling, in-frame beta chains kept. For every CDR3 protein sequence, its rows merge into one entry that carries the most common genes and DNA. The sample table records about 220,000 distinct CDR3 sequences; 3% to 3.5% of these occur just once. The ten largest account for around 3% of the sample. Material: CD4+ T cells sorted from PBMCs, obtained 10 days after the yellow fever booster vaccination. These receptors all come from a man younger than 30 who received the YFV17D yellow fever vaccine.

The rearrangement links TRBV6-5 to TRBJ2-5; 9 positions match TRBD2. Trimming at V came to 4 bases and at J to 5 bases, leaving 8 bases not matched to a gene. CDR1 and CDR2 (germline): MNHEY, SVGAGI. The CDR3 covers 15 residues. The CDR3 DNA reads TGTGCCAGCAGTTCTGCGCGGGGGGGCGACGAGACCCAGTACTTC. This sequence encodes CASSSARGGDETQYF.

This clonotype was found a few times. The chain combines TRBV12-3 or TRBV12-4 with TRBJ2-3; 8 nucleotides agree with TRBD2. The CDR3 sequence is 17 residues long. Trimming cost V 7 bases and J 0 bases; bases outside gene matches: 12. This chain's CDR3 is CASTPGRGGASTDTQYF. The CDR3 bases are TGTGCCAGCACCCCCGGGAGGGGGGGTGCTAGCACAGATACGCAGTATTTT.

The chain joins TRBV5-1 to TRBJ1-1; unclear D gene. Trimming took off 0 bases at V and 0 bases at J, with 12 bases between the two ends. The CDR3 has 16 amino acids. Germline CDR1 is SGHRS and CDR2 is YFSETQ. The CDR3 DNA follows: TGCGCCAGCAGCTTGGGAGCCAGAAACATGAACACTGAAGCTTTCTTT. Protein product: CASSLGARNMNTEAFF.

This clonotype was counted ten times or more. The chain recombines TRBV5-1 with TRBJ2-4; D possibly uses TRBD1 or TRBD2 (5 bases each). This CDR3 comprises 17 residues. Germline CDR1 SGHRS, CDR2 YFSETQ. Trimming left V 4 bases short and J 1 base short, with 18 bases between. CDR3 coding DNA: TGCGCCAGCAGCCCGGACTTTGGGGGTAGGGCCAAAAACATTCAGTACTTC. The encoded protein is CASSPDFGGRAKNIQYF.

This chain joins TRBV21-1 and TRBJ1-2; no check of the table's D call, TRBD1, against the DNA was made. TRBV21-1 is a pseudogene. The CDR3 contains 13 residues. The CDR3: CAISKEGEYGYTF. The CDR3 DNA reads TGTGCCATCAGCAAAGAGGGGGAGTATGGCTACACCTTC.

The chain has TRBV7-2 and TRBJ2-2; tentative D call: TRBD1 (5 bases). The CDR3 covers 14 residues. CDR1 and CDR2 from the germline V gene are SGHTA and FQGNSA. The V gene lost 2 bases and the J gene lost 6 bases, with 10 bases spanning the gap. DNA for the CDR3: TGTGCCAGCAGCTTATGGCCAGGGTCCGGGGAGCTGTTTTTT. Amino acid sequence: CASSLWPGSGELFF.

This clonotype was found many times. The rearrangement links TRBV4-2 to TRBJ2-1, with D possibly being TRBD2 (6 bases). The CDR3 extends over 12 amino acids. The ends were cut back, 4 bases at V and 6 bases at J, with 7 bases in the middle. From germline, CDR1 is LGHNA and CDR2 YNFKEQ. DNA for the CDR3: TGTGCCAGCAGCCGGCGGGGCAATGAGCAGTTCTTC. Encoded protein: CASSRRGNEQFF.

This clonotype occurred many times. J is TRBJ1-1 and V is TRBV11-2, with D perhaps matching TRBD1 (5 bases). The CDR3 contains 14 residues. CDR1 and CDR2 from the germline V gene are SGHAT and FQNNGV. V shed 4 bases and J shed 5 bases, with 14 bases lying between them. This chain's CDR3 is CASSSTMGGTEAFF. The CDR3 DNA reads as TGTGCCAGCAGCTCGACCATGGGGGGGACTGAAGCTTTCTTT.

This clonotype was detected many times. This sequence joins TRBV9 and TRBJ2-1; 7 bases map to TRBD2. This CDR3 has 15 residues. V shed 0 bases and J 5 bases; nucleotides not matched to a gene: 5. Germline loops: CDR1 SGDLS, CDR2 YYNGEE. The CDR3 here is CASSVEPTSHNEQFF. The DNA for the CDR3 is TGTGCCAGCAGCGTAGAGCCGACTAGCCACAATGAGCAGTTCTTC.

This clonotype was detected ten times or more. This chain uses TRBV29-1 with TRBJ2-7; D may match TRBD1 or TRBD2 (5 bases each). The CDR3 loop spans 15 amino acids. Germline V lookup: CDR1 SQVTM, CDR2 ANQGSEA. Trimming removed 7 bases at V and 4 bases at J, with 23 bases between. CDR3 in amino acids: CSALRDSSGAYEQYF. CDR3 in DNA: TGCAGCGCCCTTAGGGATTCCTCCGGGGCTTACGAGCAGTACTTC.

The rearrangement uses TRBV2 and TRBJ2-3, with D uncertain. Germline CDR1 and CDR2: SNHLY and FYNNEI. The V end was cut by 7 bases, the J end by 4 bases, with 9 bases between. The CDR3 sequence is 12 residues long. The CDR3 spells CASKILADTQYF. The CDR3 coding sequence is TGTGCCAGCAAAATTCTCGCAGATACGCAGTATTTT.

This clonotype was found many times. V is TRBV7-2 and J is TRBJ2-5, with 12 bases aligning to TRBD2. The CDR3 length is 15 residues. Germline V lookup: CDR1 SGHTA, CDR2 FQGNSA. With V trimmed by 1 base and J by 5 bases, 2 bases remained unmatched. The CDR3 DNA reads as TGTGCCAGCAGCTTAGTTACTAGCGGGGGGGAGACCCAGTACTTC. As protein: CASSLVTSGGETQYF.

At least ten counts were recorded for this clonotype. V is TRBV6-5 and J is TRBJ2-5; D perhaps matches TRBD2 (6 bases). Germline V gives CDR1 MNHEY, CDR2 SVGAGI. Between the trimmed V and J ends, which lost 5 bases and 6 bases, there was a span of 16 bases. This CDR3 comprises 14 residues. This chain's CDR3 is CASSLQWGVKTQYF. The CDR3 bases are TGTGCCAGCAGTCTCCAGTGGGGGGTGAAGACCCAGTACTTC.

This clonotype has at least ten counts. V usage is TRBV10-3 and J usage is TRBJ2-7; a possible D gene is TRBD1 (6 bases). In germline, CDR1 is ENHRY, CDR2 SYGVKD. The CDR3 is made up of 14 amino acids. Between the trimmed V and J ends, which lost 0 bases and 3 bases, there was a span of 9 bases. CDR3 coding DNA: TGTGCCATCAGTGAGTCAGGGGGTGGCTACGAGCAGTACTTC. Encoded protein: CAISESGGGYEQYF.

The sample holds a few counts of this clonotype. This sequence joins TRBV7-9 and TRBJ2-1, with TRBD2 identical over 11 bases. The CDR3 sequence is 17 residues long. J was trimmed by 4 bases and V by 1 base; bases with no gene match: 6. The germline V gene encodes CDR1 SEHNR and CDR2 FQNEAQ (reference sequence). The CDR3 loop is CASSLELAGEIYNEQFF. CDR3 nucleotide sequence: TGTGCCAGCAGCTTAGAACTAGCGGGGGAGATTTACAATGAGCAGTTCTTC.

This sequence joins TRBV4-3 and TRBJ2-1, with 7 bases aligning to TRBD2. Trimming at V came to 2 bases and at J to 1 base, leaving 5 bases not matched to a gene. Germline-derived CDR1 and CDR2 are LGHNA and YSLEER. CDR3 length: 16 residues. Here the CDR3 DNA reads TGCGCCAGCAGCCAACTGGGGGGGATGTCCTACAATGAGCAGTTCTTC. Amino acids: CASSQLGGMSYNEQFF.

This clonotype has just a few counts. The rearrangement uses TRBV6-2 or TRBV6-3 and TRBJ2-5; TRBD2 matches at 7 bases. Trimming cost V 6 bases and J 4 bases; bases outside gene matches: 8. Germline V gene data show CDR1 as MNHEY and CDR2 as SVGEGT. This CDR3 contains 14 residues. The CDR3 nucleotides read TGTGCCAGCAGAGCCGTGGGGGGGGGAGAGACCCAGTACTTC. Residues: CASRAVGGGETQYF.